This TCR beta chain was found in a study of T cell repertoires in cytomegalovirus infection. At least ten counts were recorded for this clonotype. Each CDR3 protein is one row after TCRdb ran MiXCR on the reads. This table holds about 400,000 distinct CDR3 sequences, around 18% found once. V gave up 1 base and J gave up 8 bases, with 12 bases separating them. The CDR3 runs to 14 residues. The germline V gene has CDR1 SGHVS and CDR2 FNYEAQ. The V and J genes are TRBV7-6 and TRBJ2-1; the D is unclear. Sequencing was done on a sample of PBMCs. The TCR comes from a human donor in good health (CMV status not recorded). Some clones in this sample may be carry-over from other donors' samples. The CDR3: CASSLVPSGHEQFF. The CDR3 nucleotides read TGTGCCAGCAGCTTAGTTCCCTCCGGTCATGAGCAGTTCTTC.